This T cell receptor beta chain appears in the sequencing data of a study of T-cell memory formation after mild COVID-19. Study observations and caveats: Those CD4+ clones that contracted were mainly in CM and EM (CD8+ ones in EMRA). Within pre-infection memory, some responding clones were found, suggesting cross-reactive memory joined. Later expanders leaned CD4+, whereas clones that contracted between day 15 and 85 were balanced CD4/CD8. The authors did not confirm SARS-CoV-2 specificity of second-wave clones peaking day 37.

V gave up 0 bases and J gave up 9 bases, with 14 bases separating them. The CDR3 consists of 14 residues. The germline gives CDR1 MNHEY, CDR2 SVGEGT. In regard to this clonotype: The antigen remains undetermined.

Using its own MiXCR run on the 5' RACE reads, TCRdb lists one record per CDR3 protein. In the table there are about 270,000 distinct CDR3 sequences, about a sixth of which are singletons. This receptor was identified in a man in his late teens or twenties who had mild COVID-19 (a few samples of this study predate the infection). Cell type and time point are not known. Source material: PBMCs or a T cell subset sorted from them (not recorded which). The chain carries TRBV6-2 or TRBV6-3 and TRBJ1-2; D might be TRBD1 (5 bases). The CDR3 loop is CASSYSSREGSYTF. CDR3 sequence (DNA): TGTGCCAGCAGTTACTCCTCCAGGGAGGGGAGCTACACCTTC.